This T cell receptor beta chain was sequenced in a study of blood T cell repertoires in COVID-19. In the study overall: The United States, Italy and Spain provided the acute and convalescent COVID-19 samples.

The CDR3 runs 15 residues. Germline values: CDR1 MNHEY, CDR2 SMNVEV (reference sequence). J lost 1 base, V lost 4 bases, and 4 bases had no gene match. The assay was immunoSEQ multiplex PCR, and TCRdb's table has in-frame clones only and misses some. Of 170,000 or so clones in the sample, 85% to 90% are singletons; the top ten hold 7%. The TCR was taken from a man aged 50 to 60 with active or convalescent COVID-19. The chain has TRBV27 and TRBJ2-3; 8 bases fit TRBD1. The sequenced sample was peripheral blood. The CDR3 DNA sequence: TGTGCCAGCAGTTCCGTGACAGGGGGCACAGATACGCAGTATTTT. Translating it yields CASSSVTGGTDTQYF.